Listed here are 14 T cell receptor beta chains from one sample, sequenced in a study of identical twins. TCRdb analysed the 5' RACE reads with MiXCR anew, one entry per CDR3 protein. The table shows nearly 900,000 distinct CDR3 sequences, with approximately 13% occurring only once. These data were likewise used in another study, on yellow fever vaccine responses in identical twins.

Material: PBMCs. The receptors were sampled from a woman aged 18-29 years in good health.

The sample holds a few counts of this clonotype. This chain links TRBV13 with TRBJ2-5; 7 positions agree with TRBD1. V shed 4 bases, J shed 5 bases, and the junction held 10 bases outside the gene matches. The length of the CDR3 is 15 residues. Germline values: CDR1 PRHDT, CDR2 FYEKMQ (reference sequence). The CDR3 nucleotides are TGTGCCAGCAGCTGGACAGGTGGGGGACAGGAGACCCAGTACTTC. Its protein is CASSWTGGGQETQYF.

The sample holds a few counts of this clonotype. The DNA for the CDR3 is TGTGCCACCAACCGAGGGACAGGGACCCCTCGGGGGGAGCAGTACTTC. Translated, it gives CATNRGTGTPRGEQYF. The chain joins TRBV15 to TRBJ2-7, with 9 bases aligning to TRBD1. CDR1 and CDR2 from the germline V gene are LNHNV and YYDKDF (reference sequence). The CDR3 contains 16 residues. The junction had 17 bases not matched to a gene; V was cut back by 7 bases and J by 7 bases.

The genes are TRBV5-6 and TRBJ2-7, with D maybe TRBD1 (6 bases). CDR1 is SGHDT and CDR2 is YYEEEE in the germline V gene. The V and J ends lost 0 bases and 4 bases respectively, with 11 bases between them. CDR3 size: 14 residues. The CDR3 region has the DNA TGTGCCAGCAGCTTGGGGTCAGGGGAGTACGAGCAGTACTTC. It encodes CASSLGSGEYEQYF.

This clonotype was recorded a few times. The chain links TRBV12-3 or TRBV12-4 to TRBJ2-7; D is unclear. The length of the CDR3 is 16 residues. Trimming cost V 3 bases and J 1 base, with 16 bases left between them. The CDR3 DNA sequence: TGTGCCAGCAGTTTCTACAAAGGCCAGCAATCCTACGAGCAGTACTTC. It specifies CASSFYKGQQSYEQYF.

In its sample, this clonotype was seen a few times. The chain uses TRBV24-1 and TRBJ2-5, with D unresolved. The CDR3 extends over 17 amino acids. Trimming stripped 1 base from V and 4 bases from J, with 18 bases between. Germline V gene data show CDR1 as KGHDR and CDR2 as SFDVKD. CDR3 protein: CATSDFTRPGERETQYF. CDR3 coding DNA: TGTGCCACCAGTGATTTCACAAGGCCTGGGGAACGAGAGACCCAGTACTTC.

V and J are TRBV3-1 and TRBJ2-7; D ambiguous. Germline CDR1 reads LGHDT; CDR2 reads YNNKEL (reference sequence). Deletions cut 1 base from V and 3 bases from J, with 4 bases between. The length of the CDR3 is 12 residues. The CDR3 reads CASSQAGYEQYV. CDR3 in DNA: TGTGCCAGCAGCCAAGCAGGCTACGAGCAGTACGTC.

The chain uses TRBV6-6 and TRBJ2-1; no reliable D call. Germline CDR1 reads MNHNY; CDR2 reads SVGAGI (reference sequence). The germline V and J ends were trimmed by 1 base and 6 bases, with 7 bases remaining between them. The CDR3 extends over 13 amino acids. The CDR3 sequence is CASSYWKGNEQFF. The CDR3 nucleotides are TGTGCCAGCAGTTACTGGAAGGGCAATGAGCAGTTCTTC.

In this sample, this clonotype turned up a few times. The V gene is TRBV20-1, the J gene TRBJ2-1; D gene ambiguous. This CDR3 contains 11 residues. Trimming removed 4 bases from V and 5 bases from J, with 6 bases in between. The germline V gene encodes CDR1 DFQATT and CDR2 SNEGSKA (reference sequence). Written as DNA, the CDR3 is TGCAGTGCTACTGGGAACAATGAGCAGTTCTTC. Protein: CSATGNNEQFF.

The chain uses TRBV6-2 or TRBV6-3 and TRBJ2-5; D is possibly TRBD2 (6 bases). The V end lost 6 bases, the J end lost 1 base, and 18 bases lay between the germline ends. The CDR3 totals 16 residues. The germline V gene encodes CDR1 MNHEY and CDR2 SVGEGT. CDR3 sequence (DNA): TGTGCCAGCAGCCGGGTAGGGGACTTGATCCAAGAGACCCAGTACTTC. Amino acid sequence: CASSRVGDLIQETQYF.

The gene calls are TRBV27 and TRBJ2-3, with 13 bases lining up with TRBD2. The CDR3 is made up of 16 amino acids. V dropped 2 bases and J dropped 4; count of bases not matched to a gene: 3. Germline V CDR1 and CDR2: MNHEY, SMNVEV (reference sequence). The DNA for the CDR3 is TGTGCCAGCAGTTTACTGACTAGCGGGGGGCCAGATACGCAGTATTTT. Residues: CASSLLTSGGPDTQYF.

There are a few counts of this clonotype. The chain combines TRBV20-1 with TRBJ2-3, with a possible D match to TRBD2 (6 bases). Trimming removed 5 bases at V and 1 base at J, with 10 bases between. This CDR3 comprises 13 residues. The germline gives CDR1 DFQATT, CDR2 SNEGSKA (reference sequence). DNA of the CDR3: TGCAGTGCTCGTCCGGGGGGCACAGATACGCAGTATTTT. Amino acids: CSARPGGTDTQYF.

The V call is TRBV13, the J call TRBJ2-3; the match to TRBD2 covers 11 bases. V trimming: 3 bases; J trimming: 3 bases; junction bases outside the gene matches: 5. This CDR3 is built from 16 residues. In germline, CDR1 is PRHDT, CDR2 FYEKMQ (reference sequence). CDR3 bases: TGTGCCAGCAGCTTTCCGACTAGCGGGGAGACAGATACGCAGTATTTT. Translation gives CASSFPTSGETDTQYF. The variable domain in full, completed from reference TRBV13 and TRBJ2-3, reads AAGVIQSPRHLIKEKRETATLKCYPIPRHDTVYWYQQGPGQDPQFLISFYEKMQSDKGSIPDRFSAQQFSDYHSELNMSSLELGDSALYFCASSFPTSGETDTQYFGPGTRLTVL.

This clonotype was observed at least ten times. The J gene is TRBJ1-1, the V gene TRBV4-2; weak D call: TRBD1 (5 bases). This CDR3 is built from 15 residues. From germline, CDR1 is LGHNA and CDR2 YNFKEQ. V gave up 4 bases and J gave up 4 bases, with 16 bases separating them. As DNA, the CDR3 is TGTGCCAGCAGCCTTGGGACCGGGGGGAGCACTGAAGCTTTCTTT. Its protein product is CASSLGTGGSTEAFF.

Concerning this clonotype: No DNA is shown, since the ends of the CDR3 on it are uncertain; the CDR3 is the one TCRdb lists. The gene calls are TRBV20-1 and TRBJ2-1; TRBD1 was called by the table and not checked on the DNA. Germline values: CDR1 DFQATT, CDR2 SNEGSKA (reference sequence). The CDR3 has 14 residues if both end residues are counted. This chain's CDR3 is CSARGLFGQGSSFF.